A single sample is the source of the 26 T cell receptor beta chains below, sequenced in a study of blood T cell repertoires in COVID-19. Data came from immunoSEQ multiplex PCR; TCRdb stores just in-frame clones and leaves some out. The sample yields about 200,000 clones, 80% seen once. Material for sequencing was peripheral blood. The origin of the receptors is a man aged 60-69 years with acute or convalescent COVID-19.

This chain links TRBV4-2 with TRBJ2-6; 10 bases match TRBD2. V lost 0 bases to trimming and J lost 3 bases; unmatched junction nucleotides: 11. Germline CDR1 is LGHNA and CDR2 is YNFKEQ. This CDR3 is 20 amino acids long. The CDR3 loop is CASSQEGAGGPLYGANVLTF. The DNA for the CDR3 is TGTGCCAGCAGCCAAGAGGGAGCGGGGGGGCCTCTCTATGGGGCCAACGTCCTGACTTTC.

As DNA, the CDR3 is TGCGCCAGCAGCCAAGCTGAGGGTTCGGGCTATGGCTACACCTTC. Translated: CASSQAEGSGYGYTF. This chain uses TRBV4-1 with TRBJ1-2; D remains unclear. Germline V gene lookup returns CDR1 MGHRA and CDR2 YSYEKL. The V gene lost 1 base and the J gene lost 4 bases, with 13 bases spanning the gap. There are 15 residues in the CDR3.

The chain recombines TRBV29-1 with TRBJ2-3; D unresolved. Deletions cut 7 bases from V and 6 bases from J, with 8 bases between. The V gene's germline CDR1 is SQVTM and CDR2 ANQGSEA. The CDR3 loop spans 10 amino acids. CDR3 protein: CSGGADTQYF. The CDR3 region has the DNA TGCAGCGGAGGCGCGGATACGCAGTATTTT.

A few counts support this clone. The rearrangement uses TRBV11-2 and TRBJ2-7; 11 bases agree with TRBD2. Germline V lookup: CDR1 SGHAT, CDR2 FQNNGV. With V trimmed by 2 bases and J by 2 bases, 5 bases remained unmatched. This CDR3 comprises 16 residues. CDR3 residues: CASSLRTSGWAYEQYF. CDR3 DNA sequence: TGTGCCAGCAGCTTAAGGACTAGCGGGTGGGCCTACGAGCAGTACTTC.

The chain recombines TRBV4-1 with TRBJ2-1; 9 nucleotides align to TRBD2. Germline lookup yields CDR1 MGHRA and CDR2 YSYEKL. V shed 0 bases, J shed 8 bases, and the junction held 11 bases outside the gene matches. There are 17 residues in the CDR3. CDR3 bases: TGCGCCAGCAGCCAAGATGAATTCGGGACTAGCCTACATGAGCAGTTCTTC. This encodes CASSQDEFGTSLHEQFF.

The chain joins TRBV6-1 to TRBJ2-3; D possibly corresponds to TRBD2 (5 bases). The germline V gene encodes CDR1 MNHNS and CDR2 SASEGT. Trimming pared 2 bases from V and 3 bases from J, leaving 9 bases between. The CDR3 sequence is 14 residues long. The CDR3 region is CASSERGITDTQYF. CDR3 DNA: TGTGCCAGCAGTGAAAGAGGGATTACAGATACGCAGTATTTT.

The V call is TRBV30, the J call TRBJ1-2, with 8 bases lining up with TRBD1. This CDR3 has 14 amino acids. Germline V gene lookup returns CDR1 GTSNPN and CDR2 SVGIG (reference sequence). With V trimmed by 2 bases and J by 5 bases, 7 bases remained unmatched. CDR3: CAWSIGQGLYGYTF. The CDR3 DNA follows: TGTGCCTGGAGTATTGGACAGGGACTGTATGGCTACACCTTC.

This clone was seen once. This chain connects TRBV18 to TRBJ2-2; 9 nucleotides match TRBD1. V trimming: 6 bases; J trimming: 6 bases; junction bases outside the gene matches: 5. In germline, CDR1 is KGHSH, CDR2 LQKENI. The CDR3 has 14 residues. CDR3 DNA sequence: TGTGCCAGCTCGGGACAGGGTTCGGCCGGGGAGCTGTTTTTT. Its translation is CASSGQGSAGELFF.

This chain links TRBV7-9 with TRBJ1-4; the match to TRBD1 covers 7 bases. Trimming cost V 6 bases and J 7 bases; bases outside gene matches: 8. The germline V gene encodes CDR1 SEHNR and CDR2 FQNEAQ (reference sequence). The CDR3 loop spans 14 amino acids. CDR3 sequence (DNA): TGTGCCAGCAGAGGGGTTACAGGGGCTGAAAAACTGTTTTTT. This sequence encodes CASRGVTGAEKLFF.

The chain employs TRBV28 and TRBJ1-6; D uncertain. The ends were cut back, 10 bases at V and 0 bases at J, with 13 bases in the middle. Germline V gene sequence: CDR1 MDHEN, CDR2 SYDVKM. The CDR3 extends over 15 amino acids. The CDR3 sequence: CATRQQSSYNSPLHF. The CDR3 region has the DNA TGTGCCACAAGACAACAGAGCTCCTATAATTCACCCCTCCACTTT.

The chain couples TRBV9 to TRBJ2-7; 8 nucleotides agree with TRBD2. Per germline, CDR1 SGDLS and CDR2 YYNGEE. The CDR3 extends over 15 amino acids. V shed 4 bases and J 4 bases; nucleotides not matched to a gene: 10. The CDR3, as DNA: TGTGCCAGCAGCCCCCGAGCTAGCGGGCATTACGAGCAGTACTTC. Protein: CASSPRASGHYEQYF.

The chain recombines TRBV3-1 (or the pseudogene TRBV3-2) with TRBJ2-5; 7 bases agree with TRBD2. Germline CDR1 reads LGHDT; CDR2 reads YNNKEL (reference sequence). The trim removed 0 bases at V and 9 bases at J, leaving 4 bases unmatched. There are 13 residues in the CDR3. In nucleotides, the CDR3 is TGTGCCAGCAGCCAAGACAGCGGGAAGTCCCAGTACTTC. Translating it yields CASSQDSGKSQYF.

The chain carries TRBV10-3 and TRBJ1-5; 7 nucleotides match TRBD1. J gave up 4 bases and V 3 bases, and 3 bases lay outside the gene matches. Germline CDR1 reads ENHRY; CDR2 reads SYGVKD. The CDR3 runs 14 residues. CDR3 amino acids: CAISEGQVNQPQHF. The CDR3 DNA reads TGTGCCATCAGTGAAGGACAGGTGAATCAGCCCCAGCATTTT.

The rearrangement links TRBV24-1 to TRBJ1-2, with 10 bases lining up with TRBD1. CDR3 length equals 19 residues. Trimming cost V 8 bases and J 0 bases; bases outside gene matches: 17. Germline CDR1 and CDR2: KGHDR and SFDVKD. For the CDR3, the DNA is TGTGCCACCATTGCCGGGACAGGGGAAGTCAACCTCACTAACTATGGCTACACCTTC. Translated, it gives CATIAGTGEVNLTNYGYTF.

V and J are TRBV19 and TRBJ2-1; 9 nucleotides align to TRBD2. With 3 bases clipped from V and 5 bases from J, the junction kept 8 bases outside the gene matches. Germline V gene data show CDR1 as LNHDA and CDR2 as SQIVND (reference sequence). This CDR3 has 16 amino acids. CDR3 sequence reads: CASSILSGRTNNEQFF. The CDR3 bases are TGTGCCAGTAGTATCTTAAGCGGGAGGACAAACAATGAGCAGTTCTTC.

This chain connects TRBV9 to TRBJ1-3; D might be TRBD1 (5 bases). Germline V gene sequence: CDR1 SGDLS, CDR2 YYNGEE. This CDR3 spans 16 amino acids. Trimming took off 1 base at V and 4 bases at J, with 15 bases between the two ends. The CDR3 DNA reads as TGTGCCAGCAGCGTATCCCCAGGGCGGACCGGAAACACCATATATTTT. It codes for CASSVSPGRTGNTIYF. The full variable domain, with the rest looked up from reference TRBV9 and TRBJ1-3, is DSGVTQTPKHLITATGQRVTLRCSPRSGDLSVYWYQQSLDQGLQFLIQYYNGEERAKGNILERFSAQQFPDLHSELNLSSLELGDSALYFCASSVSPGRTGNTIYFGEGSWLTVV.

The CDR3 DNA follows: TGTGCCAGCAGCTTACGGAGTGAGTTTATTTACGAGCAGTACTTC. It codes for CASSLRSEFIYEQYF. The genes are TRBV7-2 and TRBJ2-7; D gene ambiguous. The ends were cut back, 2 bases at V and 4 bases at J, with 15 bases in the middle. The germline V gene has CDR1 SGHTA and CDR2 FQGNSA. The CDR3 is 15 residues long.

This clone appeared once. The chain is built from TRBV3-1 (or the pseudogene TRBV3-2) and TRBJ2-7; TRBD1 matches 7 bases. The CDR3 is 13 residues long. Trimming took 1 base from V and 6 from J; bases not matched to a gene: 3. Germline lookup yields CDR1 LGHDT and CDR2 YNNKEL (reference sequence). For the CDR3, the DNA is TGTGCCAGCAGCCAAGCAGCAGGGGGCGAGCAGTACTTC. Its translation is CASSQAAGGEQYF.

This chain uses TRBV7-9 with TRBJ2-7; 11 positions agree with TRBD2. This CDR3 has 14 amino acids. The V and J ends lost 2 bases and 7 bases, in that order; junction bases with no gene match: 4. CDR1 and CDR2 from the germline V gene are SEHNR and FQNEAQ (reference sequence). In nucleotides, the CDR3 is TGTGCCAGCAGCTTACAGGGACTAGCGGAGGAGCAGTACTTC. This translates into CASSLQGLAEEQYF.

This chain joins TRBV3-1 (or the pseudogene TRBV3-2) and TRBJ1-4; a weak D match, TRBD1 (5 bases). Trimming removed 4 bases at V and 2 bases at J, with 14 bases between. Germline CDR1 reads LGHDT; CDR2 reads YNNKEL (reference sequence). The CDR3 length is 16 residues. CDR3 amino acids: CASSPNLGGTNEKLFF. In DNA form, the CDR3 reads TGTGCCAGCAGCCCAAACCTCGGGGGGACTAATGAAAAACTGTTTTTT.

The chain combines TRBV19 with TRBJ1-1; D may be TRBD1 (5 bases). The CDR3 spans 14 residues. V lost 4 bases, J lost 3 bases, and 12 bases lay in between. Per germline, CDR1 LNHDA and CDR2 SQIVND (reference sequence). CDR3 sequence reads: CASSSQGTHTEAFF. CDR3 nucleotides: TGTGCCAGTAGTAGTCAGGGAACCCACACTGAAGCTTTCTTT.

The chain uses TRBV2 and TRBJ2-5; possibly TRBD2 for D (5 bases). Trimming pared 3 bases from V and 5 bases from J, leaving 10 bases between. CDR1 is SNHLY and CDR2 is FYNNEI in the germline V gene. This CDR3 is 13 amino acids long. CDR3 nucleotide sequence: TGTGCCAGCAGTGATCGGGGTCGGGAGACCCAGTACTTC. Protein product: CASSDRGRETQYF.

Only one count was recorded for this clone. V gene TRBV19 combines with J gene TRBJ2-3, with 7 bases fitting TRBD2. Looked up from germline, CDR1 is LNHDA and CDR2 is SQIVND (reference sequence). The CDR3 contains 14 residues. The V segment lost 6 bases and the J segment 0 bases; nucleotides outside the gene matches: 3. CDR3 sequence (DNA): TGTGCCAGTAGGCCACTAGCGAGCACAGATACGCAGTATTTT. It specifies CASRPLASTDTQYF.

The chain couples TRBV18 to TRBJ2-1, with TRBD2 matching over 10 bases. V shed 0 bases, J shed 5 bases, and the junction held 4 bases outside the gene matches. CDR1 and CDR2 (germline): KGHSH, LQKENI. This CDR3 region has 16 residues. For the CDR3, the DNA is TGTGCCAGCTCACCACCGAGCGGGGGGGCAAACAATGAGCAGTTCTTC. It translates to CASSPPSGGANNEQFF.

This chain joins TRBV11-2 and TRBJ2-3, with D unresolved. CDR1 and CDR2 from the germline V gene are SGHAT and FQNNGV. V lost 1 base, J lost 6 bases, and 8 bases lay in between. CDR3 length: 13 amino acids. This chain's CDR3 is CASSLAILDTQYF. DNA for the CDR3: TGTGCCAGCAGCTTAGCTATTTTGGATACGCAGTATTTT.

The CDR3 loop reads CASSSGTGRNNEQFF. Here the CDR3 DNA reads TGTGCCAGCAGTTCCGGGACAGGGCGGAATAATGAGCAGTTCTTC. The V gene is TRBV27, the J gene TRBJ2-1; TRBD1 matches at 9 bases. Trimming removed 4 bases from V and 7 bases from J; junction bases left unmatched: 8. The CDR3 length is 15 residues. Germline V lookup: CDR1 MNHEY, CDR2 SMNVEV (reference sequence).